These 18 T cell receptor beta chains originate from one sample sequenced in a study of T-cell memory formation after mild COVID-19. MiXCR was run by TCRdb on the 5' RACE reads, yielding one entry per CDR3 protein. The profile covers a few hundred thousand distinct CDR3 sequences, with 16% appearing a single time and 20% to 25% taken by the ten largest. The sample consisted of PBMCs or a T cell subset sorted from them (not recorded which). The receptor set was obtained from a man aged 18-30 years who had mild COVID-19 (a few samples of this study predate the infection). Cell type and time point are not known.

This clonotype showed up just a few times. The chain joins TRBV15 to TRBJ2-7; D gene uncertain. CDR3 length: 14 residues. Trimming left V 1 base short and J 3 bases short, with 10 bases between. Per the germline V gene, CDR1 is LNHNV and CDR2 is YYDKDF (reference sequence). The CDR3 sequence: CATSRGVESYEQYF. For the CDR3, the DNA is TGTGCCACCAGCAGAGGCGTAGAGAGCTACGAGCAGTACTTC.

The chain joins TRBV7-3 to TRBJ2-1; 9 nucleotides match TRBD2. Trimming removed 2 bases from V and 4 bases from J; junction bases left unmatched: 3. Germline loops: CDR1 SGHTA, CDR2 FQGTGA. This CDR3 spans 15 amino acids. In nucleotides, the CDR3 is TGTGCCAGCAGCTTATTTGCGGGGGGGTACAATGAGCAGTTCTTC. This translates into CASSLFAGGYNEQFF.

The CDR3 spells CASKINTGAGKLFF. The CDR3 bases are TGTGCCAGCAAGATTAACACAGGGGCGGGTAAACTGTTTTTT. The V call is TRBV7-2, the J call TRBJ1-4, with TRBD1 matching 7 bases. V dropped 7 bases and J dropped 11; count of bases not matched to a gene: 13. Looked up from germline, CDR1 is SGHTA and CDR2 is FQGNSA. This CDR3 contains 14 residues.

The chain's CDR3 is CASSRTIQGAQYF. The CDR3 DNA reads as TGCGCCAGCAGTCGGACTATACAGGGGGCCCAGTACTTC. The chain carries TRBV10-1 and TRBJ2-5; TRBD1 matches 8 bases. The junction had 8 bases not matched to a gene; V was cut back by 5 bases and J by 9 bases. In germline, CDR1 is WNHNN, CDR2 SYGVQD (reference sequence). The CDR3 is 13 amino acids.

Note on this clonotype: The junction and the germline gene differ at one end; a read error may be behind it. The chain has TRBV5-6 and TRBJ1-1, with D possibly TRBD1 on 5 matching bases. This CDR3 region has 15 residues. Germline V gives CDR1 SGHDT, CDR2 YYEEEE. Here the CDR3 DNA reads TGTGCCAGCACCACCCCCGGGGGGGGTGGCACTGAAGCTTTATTT. Translating gives CASTTPGGGGTEALF.

The V and J genes are TRBV5-1 and TRBJ2-2; the D gene is possibly TRBD1 (6 bases). The CDR3 runs 15 residues. Trimming took 4 bases from V and 4 from J, leaving 14 bases between them. CDR1 and CDR2 (germline): SGHRS, YFSETQ. The CDR3: CASSPGDTGTGELFF. The CDR3 DNA sequence: TGCGCCAGCAGCCCCGGGGACACTGGCACCGGGGAGCTGTTTTTT.

In its sample, this clonotype was seen a few times. J is TRBJ2-7 and V is TRBV5-1; D remains ambiguous. V lost 5 bases, J lost 12 bases, and 27 bases lay in between. The CDR3 extends over 15 amino acids. Germline CDR1 SGHRS, CDR2 YFSETQ. CDR3: CASSSGPAGPSTWYV. The CDR3 region has the DNA TGCGCCAGCAGTTCCGGACCCGCCGGGCCTTCAACTTGGTACGTC.

The rearrangement uses TRBV5-1 and TRBJ1-5; D gene uncertain. This CDR3 comprises 15 residues. Germline-derived CDR1 and CDR2 are SGHRS and YFSETQ. V shed 5 bases and J shed 0 bases, with 12 bases lying between them. Written as DNA, the CDR3 is TGCGCCAGCAGACCAGGATTTTATAGCAATCAGCCCCAGCATTTT. This encodes CASRPGFYSNQPQHF.

This chain links TRBV18 with TRBJ1-2, with D perhaps TRBD1 (6 bases). The CDR3 is 14 residues long. Germline-derived CDR1 and CDR2 are KGHSH and LQKENI. V lost 2 bases, J lost 0 bases, and 7 bases lay in between. In nucleotides, the CDR3 is TGTGCCAGCTCACCAGGACAGTCTAACTATGGCTACACCTTC. It specifies CASSPGQSNYGYTF.

This clonotype was picked up a small number of times. V and J are TRBV20-1 and TRBJ1-2; 7 nucleotides match TRBD1. The germline V gene has CDR1 DFQATT and CDR2 SNEGSKA (reference sequence). Trimming cost V 4 bases and J 5 bases; bases outside gene matches: 1. CDR3 length: 11 amino acids. CDR3 nucleotide sequence: TGCAGTGCTATGACAGGGTATGGCTACACCTTC. Its translation: CSAMTGYGYTF.

The chain combines TRBV29-1 with TRBJ2-7; D unclear. V gave up 0 bases and J gave up 3 bases, with 6 bases separating them. CDR1 is SQVTM and CDR2 is ANQGSEA in the germline V gene. This CDR3 has 12 amino acids. The CDR3 DNA sequence: TGCAGCGTTGAAGAGACGGACTACGAGCAGTACTTC. Residues: CSVEETDYEQYF.

The rearrangement joins TRBV2 to TRBJ2-1; possibly TRBD1 for D (6 bases). This CDR3 is 15 amino acids long. Germline values: CDR1 SNHLY, CDR2 FYNNEI. V was pared by 6 bases and J by 4 bases, with 16 bases between. This CDR3 reads CASSSRDTPYNEQFF. The CDR3 DNA sequence: TGTGCCAGCAGCTCCCGGGACACACCTTACAATGAGCAGTTCTTC.

This clonotype was picked up a small number of times. The J gene is TRBJ2-3, the V gene TRBV6-2 or TRBV6-3; the D call may be TRBD1 or TRBD2 (6 bases each). Trimming removed 2 bases from V and 2 bases from J, with 8 bases in between. Germline-derived CDR1 and CDR2 are MNHEY and SVGEGT. CDR3 length equals 14 residues. The CDR3 sequence: CASSYGGHTDTQYF. CDR3 nucleotides: TGTGCCAGCAGTTACGGGGGGCACACAGATACGCAGTATTTT.

This chain uses TRBV7-2 with TRBJ2-3; D might be TRBD1 or TRBD2, each matching 7 bases. Germline values: CDR1 SGHTA, CDR2 FQGNSA. The CDR3 sequence is 14 residues long. The V and J ends lost 8 bases and 4 bases respectively, with 16 bases between them. The CDR3 DNA follows: TGTGCCAGCTTTGGGGGAGGGGGCTCAGATACGCAGTATTTT. It codes for CASFGGGGSDTQYF.

This chain joins TRBV19 and TRBJ1-1, with no clear D. With 7 bases removed from V and 2 bases from J, the gap between germline ends came to 14 bases. Germline lookup yields CDR1 LNHDA and CDR2 SQIVND (reference sequence). This CDR3 has 14 amino acids. The CDR3 nucleotides are TGTGCCAGTAAAGTTGGCACGCACAACACTGAAGCTTTCTTT. Translated, it gives CASKVGTHNTEAFF.

CDR3 protein: CASSESTSGQETQYF. The CDR3 DNA sequence: TGCGCCAGCAGTGAGTCGACTAGCGGTCAAGAGACCCAGTACTTC. The chain combines TRBV10-1 with TRBJ2-5, with TRBD2 matching over 9 bases. The CDR3 loop spans 15 amino acids. Germline lookup yields CDR1 WNHNN and CDR2 SYGVQD (reference sequence). V was clipped by 0 bases and J by 2 bases; unmatched bases: 1.

There are many counts of this clonotype. The V and J genes are TRBV9 and TRBJ1-1; D not certain. Trimming pared 3 bases from V and 1 base from J, leaving 7 bases between. The CDR3 consists of 13 residues. Germline-derived CDR1 and CDR2 are SGDLS and YYNGEE. In nucleotides, the CDR3 is TGTGCCAGCAGCGCAACCCCGAACACTGAAGCTTTCTTT. It codes for CASSATPNTEAFF. The full variable domain, its missing parts supplied by reference TRBV9 and TRBJ1-1, is DSGVTQTPKHLITATGQRVTLRCSPRSGDLSVYWYQQSLDQGLQFLIQYYNGEERAKGNILERFSAQQFPDLHSELNLSSLELGDSALYFCASSATPNTEAFFGQGTRLTVV.

This chain connects TRBV7-3 to TRBJ1-2, with 7 bases lining up with TRBD1. Germline V gives CDR1 SGHTA, CDR2 FQGTGA. The CDR3 covers 12 residues. J gave up 7 bases and V 8 bases, and 7 bases lay outside the gene matches. CDR3 nucleotide sequence: TGTGCCAGCTCCTCACAGGGGTCTGGCTACACCTTC. It translates to CASSSQGSGYTF.